These 8 T cell receptor beta chains originate from one sample sequenced in a study of shared clonotypes between healthy human individuals. The table came from immunoSEQ multiplex PCR; TCRdb's copy has only in-frame clones and leaves some out. This repertoire shows some 2,000,000 clones, approximately 96% found once; its top ten account for approximately 0.13%. Input material: naive CD4+ T cells sorted from blood. Subset: CD45RA+ positively selected. The origin of the receptors is a man between 18 and 29 years old in good health.

V usage is TRBV19 and J usage is TRBJ2-5; TRBD2 matches 10 bases. Trimming removed 5 bases from V and 1 base from J; junction bases left unmatched: 1. There are 14 residues in the CDR3. Germline lookup yields CDR1 LNHDA and CDR2 SQIVND (reference sequence). The CDR3 DNA is TGTGCCAGTAGTTCTAGCGGGAGCCAAGAGACCCAGTACTTC. This encodes CASSSSGSQETQYF. Full variable domain (remainder filled in from reference TRBV19 and TRBJ2-5): DGGITQSPKYLFRKEGQNVTLSCEQNLNHDAMYWYRQDPGQGLRLIYYSQIVNDFQKGDIAEGYSVSREKKESFPLTVTSAQKNPTAFYLCASSSSGSQETQYFGPGTRLLVL.

The chain employs TRBV7-9 and TRBJ1-2; D is undetermined. V lost 5 bases and J lost 1, with 14 bases in between. The CDR3 is 15 amino acids. Per the germline V gene, CDR1 is SEHNR and CDR2 is FQNEAQ (reference sequence). The CDR3 coding sequence is TGTGCCAGCAGCCACCATCTGACGGATAACTATGGCTACACCTTC. It translates to CASSHHLTDNYGYTF.

As for this clone: Other DNA variants within this sample encode the same CDR3. This chain uses TRBV6-5 with TRBJ2-5, with D maybe TRBD1 (6 bases). V gave up 0 bases and J gave up 2 bases, with 10 bases separating them. The germline V gene has CDR1 MNHEY and CDR2 SVGAGI. The CDR3 totals 15 residues. The CDR3 protein is CASSYSGAVQETQYF. In DNA, the CDR3 is TGTGCCAGCAGTTACTCGGGGGCAGTACAAGAGACCCAGTACTTC.

The J gene is TRBJ1-3, the V gene TRBV30; TRBD1 matches 12 bases. There are 15 residues in the CDR3. Germline-derived CDR1 and CDR2 are GTSNPN and SVGIG (reference sequence). CDR3 DNA: TGTGCTTTTGGGACAGGGGGCGACTCTGGAAACACCATATATTTT. Encoded protein: CAFGTGGDSGNTIYF.

On this clone: Other DNA sequences of this sample code for an identical CDR3. J is TRBJ1-1 and V is TRBV5-1; D is uncertain. Trimming pared 1 base from V and 1 base from J, leaving 8 bases between. This CDR3 comprises 14 residues. Germline CDR1 and CDR2: SGHRS and YFSETQ. In DNA, the CDR3 is TGCGCCAGCAGCTTGCGAACCGGGAACACTGAAGCTTTCTTT. Its translation is CASSLRTGNTEAFF.

The chain uses TRBV6-4 and TRBJ2-5, with 11 positions matching TRBD2. The junction had 11 bases not matched to a gene; V was cut back by 3 bases and J by 5 bases. Germline assignment: CDR1 MRHNA and CDR2 SNTAGT. This CDR3 is built from 17 residues. CDR3 sequence reads: CASSEPSGRLRRETQYF. The CDR3 DNA follows: TGTGCCAGCAGTGAACCTAGCGGGAGGCTACGCCGGGAGACCCAGTACTTC.

The chain couples TRBV28 to TRBJ1-5; a possible D gene is TRBD1 (6 bases). The CDR3 totals 15 residues. Germline V CDR1 and CDR2: MDHEN, SYDVKM. V lost 10 bases, J lost 1 base, and 17 bases lay in between. For the CDR3, the DNA is TGTGCCACCGTGAGGGACAATCGGAGCAATCAGCCCCAGCATTTT. This gives the protein CATVRDNRSNQPQHF.

This clone has just one count. The chain combines TRBV28 with TRBJ2-7, with a weak D call TRBD2 (5 bases). This CDR3 is 11 amino acids long. Trimming removed 10 bases at V and 6 bases at J, with 13 bases between. The germline gives CDR1 MDHEN, CDR2 SYDVKM. CDR3 sequence: CATHNRGEQYF. CDR3 coding DNA: TGTGCCACACACAACCGGGGCGAGCAGTACTTC. Full variable domain (remainder filled in from reference TRBV28 and TRBJ2-7): DVKVTQSSRYLVKRTGEKVFLECVQDMDHENMFWYRQDPGLGLRLIYFSYDVKMKEKGDIPEGYSVSREKKERFSLILESASTNQTSMYLCATHNRGEQYFGPGTRLTVT.